This T cell receptor (beta chain) was identified during a study of blood T cell repertoires in COVID-19. Overall study context: The samples span acute and convalescent COVID-19 from the United States, Italy and Spain.

Here immunoSEQ multiplex PCR was the method, and the copy in TCRdb shows in-frame clones only, minus some. The table includes about 87,000 clones, 87% detected once. V was trimmed by 6 bases and J by 7 bases, leaving 9 bases between them. Germline V gene sequence: CDR1 MNHEY, CDR2 SVGAGI. CDR3 length: 11 amino acids. V gene TRBV6-5 combines with J gene TRBJ1-1; a weak D match, TRBD1 (6 bases). Sequences were obtained from peripheral blood. This clonotype was obtained from a human donor with acute or convalescent COVID-19. The donor label of this sample is uncertain. The CDR3 sequence is CASSDRREAFF. The CDR3 DNA is TGTGCCAGCAGCGACAGGCGTGAAGCTTTCTTT.